This is a list of T cell receptor beta chains from one sample in a study of T cells in Graves' hyperthyroidism and ophthalmopathy. TCRdb reprocessed the multiplex PCR reads via MiXCR and lists one record per CDR3 protein. Of hundreds of thousands of distinct CDR3 sequences detected, roughly 40% appear once; the ten largest clones hold 7.5% to 9.5%. Sequencing was performed on blood. The receptors shown here come from a man aged 18 to 35 with Graves' hyperthyroidism. Both conserved end residues are part of each CDR3. The D gene is left open where the match is weak. Clone sizes are given selectively: once, few, many, or a class where the clone is expanded.

j_call,clone_size,v_call,d_call,cdr3_aa,cdr3_nt
TRBJ2-7,few,TRBV7-8,.,CASSLGASVYYEQYF,TGTGCCAGCAGCTTAGGTGCCAGCGTTTACTACGAGCAGTACTTC
TRBJ2-7,many,TRBV20-1,.,CPCLWVGQYF,TGCCCCTGTTTATGGGTTGGGCAGTACTTC
TRBJ1-6,many,TRBV2,.,CASSPSGGGSPLHF,TGTGCCAGCAGCCCTTCTGGGGGTGGCTCACCCCTCCACTTT
TRBJ2-5,.,TRBV12-3/TRBV12-4,.,CASSQTFETQYF,TGTGCCAGCAGCCAGACCTTTGAGACCCAGTACTTC
TRBJ1-5,few,TRBV10-3,.,CASTHGGAQPQHF,TGTGCCAGCACCCACGGGGGGGCTCAGCCCCAGCATTTT
TRBJ2-7,few,TRBV20-1,TRBD1,CSAYRDRSYEQYF,TGCAGTGCTTACCGGGACAGGTCCTACGAGCAGTACTTC
TRBJ1-6,many,TRBV19,TRBD1,CATSGTGINSPLHF,TGTGCCACTAGCGGGACAGGGATAAATTCACCCCTCCACTTT
TRBJ2-5,.,TRBV7-7,.,CASTRSPRWETQYF,TGTGCTAGCACCCGATCGCCTAGATGGGAGACCCAGTACTTC
TRBJ1-1,.,TRBV19,.,CASTPGPSFEAFF,TGTGCCAGCACCCCTGGTCCTTCGTTCGAAGCTTTCTTT
TRBJ2-7,.,TRBV27,.,CASSVDISSSYEQYF,TGTGCCAGCAGTGTCGACATTTCCTCCTCCTACGAGCAGTACTTC
TRBJ1-5,.,TRBV2,TRBD1,CASSGWGQISNQPQHF,TGTGCCAGCAGTGGGTGGGGACAGATTAGCAATCAGCCCCAGCATTTT
TRBJ1-6,.,TRBV4-1,TRBD1,CASSQYGQGESISPLHF,TGCGCCAGCAGCCAGTATGGACAGGGAGAGAGTATTTCACCCCTCCACTTT
TRBJ1-2,.,TRBV20-1,TRBD1,CSAPRDSSYGYTF,TGCAGTGCCCCCCGGGACAGCTCATATGGCTACACCTTC
TRBJ2-2,many,TRBV29-1,.,CSVRSTGELFF,TGCAGTGTTAGGAGCACCGGGGAGCTGTTTTTT
TRBJ1-2,.,TRBV2,.,CATGVHGYTF,TGTGCCACAGGGGTCCATGGCTACACCTTC
TRBJ2-2,.,TRBV15,.,CATSIQGTPTGELFF,TGTGCCACCAGCATTCAGGGGACTCCCACCGGGGAGCTGTTTTTT
TRBJ2-2,many,TRBV10-3,.,CALWVPNTGELFF,TGTGCCCTTTGGGTCCCCAACACCGGGGAGCTGTTTTTT
TRBJ1-1,many,TRBV24-1,TRBD1,CATSDTGGTEAFF,TGTGCCACCAGTGATACAGGGGGAACTGAAGCTTTCTTT
TRBJ1-3,.,TRBV7-2,.,CASSPRDTLRSGNTIYF,TGTGCCAGCAGCCCTCGGGACACCCTACGCTCTGGAAACACCATATATTTT
TRBJ2-7,.,TRBV10-3,.,CASSPDSQGAYEQYF,TGTGCCAGCAGTCCCGACTCCCAGGGCGCCTACGAGCAGTACTTC
TRBJ1-5,many,TRBV7-2,.,CASSFDRAQPQHF,TGTGCCAGCAGCTTCGACCGGGCCCAGCCCCAGCATTTT
TRBJ1-1,many,TRBV19,.,CASIRMGNTEAFF,TGTGCCAGTATCCGAATGGGGAACACTGAAGCTTTCTTT
TRBJ1-4,few,TRBV20-1,.,CSATHDPGEKLFF,TGCAGTGCTACACACGACCCGGGCGAAAAACTGTTTTTT
TRBJ2-2,few,TRBV24-1,.,CATPVREKNTGELFF,TGTGCCACCCCTGTCCGGGAGAAAAACACCGGGGAGCTGTTTTTT
TRBJ2-5,.,TRBV7-9,.,CASSLNGAAPRETQYF,TGTGCCAGCAGCTTAAATGGGGCCGCCCCGCGAGAGACCCAGTACTTC
TRBJ1-4,few,TRBV19,.,CASSYEGSEKLFF,TGTGCCAGTAGTTACGAGGGCTCTGAAAAACTGTTTTTT
TRBJ1-1,once,TRBV7-2,TRBD1,CASSLQWTGGRDTEAFF,TGTGCCAGCAGCTTGCAATGGACAGGGGGTAGGGACACTGAAGCTTTCTTT